A single TCR beta chain is shown here with its context. Which antigen it targets is not known. Since a much larger clone is just one base distant, this may be a read error. For repertoire sequencing, the TCR beta CDR3 regions were amplified from RNA transcripts. A first-round RT-PCR used HTBI primers with the Qiagen OneStep RT-PCR kit, followed by a second-round multiplex PCR, size selection and purification. The libraries underwent paired-end sequencing with 100 bp reads on an Illumina HiSeq2000. The authors processed their data as follows. SOAPnuke was used for read processing, and reads with adapters, uncalled bases, a mean Phred below 15, or no exact constant-primer or identifier match were discarded. COPE v1.2.5 was used to merge high-quality paired reads. Each unique nucleotide sequence was defined as a clonotype, and clonotypes were aligned to IMGT TRB V, D and J references with MiTCR v1.1. Analysis was restricted to V-J combinations with a frequency above 0.0001, which covered about 99% of repertoires. A TCR clonal expansion and chaos score per V-J combination was defined as the ratio of F50 clonal expansion to chaos observed in the TCRdist matrix. Features were reduced by Welch's t-statistics and random forest to approximately 12 V-J combinations, which fed a naive Bayes classifier. The similarity between thyroid and blood repertoires was quantified using the Morisita-Horn index. TCRdb redid the processing of the public reads, applying fastp at Q25 and MiXCR, and retained in-frame beta chains. Each CDR3 protein gets just one entry, which takes the most common genes and DNA from the rows behind it. The V and J calls reflect TCRdb's pipeline rather than the authors' work. The sample profile shows 660,000 or so distinct CDR3 sequences; about 38% of them were found once. The ten biggest clones cover around 3.3% of the sample.

This sample was taken from a study of Graves' ophthalmopathy and Graves' hyperthyroidism (dated by TCRdb to the late 2010s). With regard to the full study: Peripheral blood was collected at initial diagnosis, before any treatment. To tell Graves' ophthalmopathy apart from Graves' hyperthyroidism, and to predict which patients would progress to ophthalmopathy, the study relied on TCR beta repertoire signatures. In total, around 140 blood samples were TCR-sequenced: some 40 ophthalmopathy, approximately 75 hyperthyroidism and 17 hyperthyroidism-to-ophthalmopathy patients. To explore V-J signatures that separate ophthalmopathy from hyperthyroidism, a discovery set of about a hundred patients was enrolled, consisting of about 45 with ophthalmopathy and approximately 57 with stable hyperthyroidism. An independent validation cohort comprised 18 hyperthyroidism patients and some 16 patients who later progressed from hyperthyroidism to ophthalmopathy. In five or six hyperthyroidism patients, T-cell repertoires of thyroid tissue and blood were compared. Once sampling was done, hyperthyroidism patients were given methimazole at a starting dose of 30 mg daily, while ophthalmopathy patients were given high-dose intravenous methylprednisolone. Study-wide conclusions, independent of this receptor: In validation, the model predicted ophthalmopathy progression with about 71% sensitivity and 72.22% specificity; more than ten predicted patients were CT-confirmed with GO in a median of about 6.1 months. No statistical method was used to set the sample size in advance, and the investigators knew which group each participant was assigned to. Most expanded thyroid clonotypes with frequency above 0.001 were also detected in blood, suggesting blood repertoires may reflect the thyroid immune response. The 13-signature model separated ophthalmopathy from stable hyperthyroidism with roughly 88% sensitivity and less than 83% specificity in cross-validation, and 80%/75% in the test set.

CDR1 and CDR2 are drawn from the germline V gene (reference sequence): SEHNR, FQNEAQ. Trimmed from V: 2 bases; trimmed from J: 4 bases; junction bases lacking a gene match: 3. From cysteine to phenylalanine, the CDR3 is 14 amino acids long. The CDR3 DNA has 42 bases and is translated from base 1. Patients with ophthalmopathy had moderately to severely active disease, with a Clinical Activity Score of 3 or more, a NOSPECS grade of 4 or more, and a disease duration of less than 3 months. Patients with other autoimmune diseases, uncontrolled infections, pregnancy or lactation were excluded. Diagnosis was based on clinical symptoms, serum thyroxine, TRAb, thyroid ultrasound and orbital computed tomography. Using Ficoll-Paque density gradient centrifugation, PBMCs were isolated from less than 13 ml of fresh peripheral blood. Total RNA was extracted using Trizol reagent, and RNA quality was checked on an Agilent 2100 Bioanalyzer.

The sequence links TRBV7-9 to TRBJ2-5; TRBD2 aligns with 8 central bases. The receptor comes from an adult man with Graves' ophthalmopathy. The sample taken for sequencing was peripheral blood. The CDR3 here reads CASSLILAGETQYF. At the DNA level, the sequence is TGTGCCAGCAGCTTAATCCTAGCGGGAGAGACCCAGTACTTC.